The 21 T cell receptor beta chains given below trace back to one sample, sequenced in a study of CD8 T cells in ankylosing spondylitis. No antigen is known for these receptors. Notes on the study in general: Ankylosing spondylitis blood seemed to carry a telltale TCR beta motif made of fewer than ten highly homologous variants.

TCRdb reprocessed the 5' RACE reads via MiXCR and lists one record per CDR3 protein. There are 200,000 to 250,000 distinct CDR3 sequences in the sample; around 7.9% occur only once, and 14% lies in the top ten. The specimen sequenced was blood, either unsorted or a sorted T cell fraction (not recorded which). These receptors were taken from a male donor with ankylosing spondylitis.

This chain links TRBV4-2 with TRBJ2-2, with 12 bases lining up with TRBD2. The CDR3 is 15 residues long. Looked up from germline, CDR1 is LGHNA and CDR2 is YNFKEQ. With V trimmed by 1 base and J by 6 bases, 0 bases remained unmatched. The CDR3 reads CASSQGTSGAGELFF. The CDR3 DNA sequence: TGTGCCAGCAGCCAAGGGACTAGCGGGGCCGGGGAGCTGTTTTTT.

This clonotype appeared many times. The rearrangement joins TRBV4-3 to TRBJ1-1; possible D gene TRBD1, 5 bases. The CDR3 is 14 amino acids. Per germline, CDR1 LGHNA and CDR2 YSLEER. V was cut by 0 bases and J by 1 base, with 6 bases left in between. CDR3 loop: CASSQDGGNTEAFF. In DNA form, the CDR3 reads TGCGCCAGCAGCCAAGATGGGGGGAACACTGAAGCTTTCTTT.

The chain couples TRBV6-5 to TRBJ2-2; unclear D gene. The CDR3 length is 16 residues. V dropped 0 bases and J dropped 0 bases, with 8 bases sitting between them. Germline V gene lookup returns CDR1 MNHEY and CDR2 SVGAGI. The CDR3 reads CASSYSMGSNTGELFF. The CDR3, as DNA: TGTGCCAGCAGTTACTCTATGGGCTCGAACACCGGGGAGCTGTTTTTT.

This clonotype showed up many times. This rearrangement joins TRBV4-2 to TRBJ2-2; tentatively, D is TRBD2 (5 bases). Trimming cost V 0 bases and J 6 bases, with 8 bases left between them. The length of the CDR3 is 14 residues. Germline V gene sequence: CDR1 LGHNA, CDR2 YNFKEQ. CDR3 sequence reads: CASSQDWGAGELFF. The CDR3 DNA is TGTGCCAGCAGCCAAGACTGGGGAGCCGGGGAGCTGTTTTTT.

This clonotype came up many times. The chain is built from TRBV7-9 and TRBJ1-1, with D unresolved. The germline CDR1 and CDR2 sequences are SEHNR and FQNEAQ (reference sequence). The V end lost 5 bases, the J end lost 4 bases, and 14 bases lay between the germline ends. CDR3 length equals 14 residues. This chain's CDR3 is CASSVLGGGTEAFF. DNA for the CDR3: TGTGCCAGCAGCGTTCTGGGAGGCGGCACTGAAGCTTTCTTT. The whole variable domain, remainder taken from reference TRBV7-9 and TRBJ1-1, is DTGVSQNPRHKITKRGQNVTFRCDPISEHNRLYWYRQTLGQGPEFLTYFQNEAQLEKSRLLSDRFSAERPKGSFSTLEIQRTEQGDSAMYLCASSVLGGGTEAFFGQGTRLTVV.

The chain joins TRBV24-1 to TRBJ2-5; D gene uncertain. This CDR3 spans 13 amino acids. Germline V gene sequence: CDR1 KGHDR, CDR2 SFDVKD. V lost 6 bases, J lost 4 bases, and 11 bases lay in between. Here the CDR3 DNA reads TGTGCCACCAGTCACGGACGCGGAGAGACCCAGTACTTC. It encodes CATSHGRGETQYF.

This clonotype was detected only a few times. This CDR3 reads CASSFRTSGRNEQFF. The CDR3 nucleotides are TGTGCCAGCAGCTTCAGGACTAGCGGGAGGAATGAGCAGTTCTTC. The V and J genes are TRBV9 and TRBJ2-1; 14 nucleotides align to TRBD2. With V trimmed by 4 bases and J by 7 bases, 4 bases remained unmatched. Germline values: CDR1 SGDLS, CDR2 YYNGEE. CDR3 length: 15 residues.

The J gene is TRBJ2-7, the V gene TRBV12-3 or TRBV12-4; tentative D call: TRBD1 (6 bases). This CDR3 has 13 residues. V was pared by 6 bases and J by 6 bases, with 15 bases between. Here the CDR3 DNA reads TGTGCCAGCAGCAGGGGTCCGATGGCCGAGCAGTACTTC. This codes for CASSRGPMAEQYF.

The table lists this clonotype with many counts. The genes are TRBV25-1 and TRBJ2-3, with D possibly matching TRBD2 (5 bases). Trimming left V 11 bases short and J 0 bases short, with 18 bases between. The CDR3 is 15 amino acids. The germline gives CDR1 MGHDK, CDR2 SYGVNS. The CDR3 sequence: CAAGIHLASTDTQYF. The CDR3 DNA follows: TGTGCCGCCGGAATCCACCTAGCTAGCACAGATACGCAGTATTTT.

This clonotype appeared many times. The chain couples TRBV12-3 or TRBV12-4 to TRBJ2-5; 9 bases line up with TRBD2. The CDR3 runs 16 residues. Trimming took 6 bases from V and 4 from J; bases not matched to a gene: 12. CDR3 coding DNA: TGTGCCAGCAGCCGCGAGGGCGGGGGGGCTAGAGAGACCCAGTACTTC. This encodes CASSREGGGARETQYF.

This clonotype was counted at least ten times. V and J are TRBV7-9 and TRBJ2-7; 9 bases line up with TRBD2. This CDR3 has 17 amino acids. Germline trimming cut 4 bases from V and 4 bases from J; bases unmatched to any gene: 14. Germline CDR1 SEHNR, CDR2 FQNEAQ (reference sequence). The CDR3 sequence is CASSYATVAGAEYEQYF. The CDR3 DNA reads as TGTGCCAGCAGCTATGCAACCGTAGCGGGAGCTGAGTACGAGCAGTACTTC.

In its sample, this clonotype was seen a few times. This rearrangement joins TRBV7-6 to TRBJ2-7; D remains ambiguous. The CDR3 is 14 residues long. The germline gives CDR1 SGHVS, CDR2 FNYEAQ. Deletions cut 1 base from V and 4 bases from J, with 11 bases between. CDR3 in DNA: TGTGCCAGCAGCTTAGGGATCGACGGATACGAGCAGTACTTC. Its translation is CASSLGIDGYEQYF.

This clonotype was observed many times. This chain uses TRBV5-1 with TRBJ2-2; TRBD1 might be the D (5 bases). V gave up 3 bases and J gave up 1 base, with 10 bases separating them. Germline CDR1 reads SGHRS; CDR2 reads YFSETQ. This CDR3 spans 15 amino acids. Here the CDR3 reads CASSYTGGNTGELFF. The CDR3 DNA follows: TGCGCCAGCAGCTATACAGGCGGGAACACCGGGGAGCTGTTTTTT.

This clonotype was counted a few times. The chain combines TRBV5-1 with TRBJ2-5, with D unresolved. Deletions cut 0 bases from V and 2 bases from J, with 14 bases between. The CDR3 loop spans 16 amino acids. Per the germline V gene, CDR1 is SGHRS and CDR2 is YFSETQ. CDR3 in amino acids: CASSLAAYYSQETQYF. For the CDR3, the DNA is TGCGCCAGCAGCTTGGCCGCGTACTACTCGCAAGAGACCCAGTACTTC.

Many counts were recorded for this clonotype. V usage is TRBV20-1 and J usage is TRBJ2-7; D is perhaps TRBD1 (6 bases). CDR1 is DFQATT, CDR2 SNEGSKA, per germline (reference sequence). The CDR3 runs 13 residues. The V gene lost 4 bases and the J gene lost 1 base, with 11 bases spanning the gap. CDR3 bases: TGCAGTGCTACCACGACAGGTTCCTACGAGCAGTACTTC. Its protein product is CSATTTGSYEQYF.

This clonotype came up many times. The chain couples TRBV25-1 to TRBJ1-1; a weak D match, TRBD1 (5 bases). Deletions cut 4 bases from V and 5 bases from J, with 17 bases between. The CDR3 is 15 amino acids. Germline V gene sequence: CDR1 MGHDK, CDR2 SYGVNS. As DNA, the CDR3 is TGTGCCAGCAGTGCCTCTACGGGGGGAGATACTGAAGCTTTCTTT. Translating it yields CASSASTGGDTEAFF. Combining the CDR3 with reference TRBV25-1 and TRBJ1-1 gives the whole variable domain EADIYQTPRYLVIGTGKKITLECSQTMGHDKMYWYQQDPGMELHLIHYSYGVNSTEKGDLSSESTVSRIRTEHFPLTLESARPSHTSQYLCASSASTGGDTEAFFGQGTRLTVV.

Comments on this clonotype: A much larger clonotype is one base distant, so this may be a read error. This sequence joins TRBV20-1 and TRBJ2-1; 8 bases are shared with TRBD2. The germline CDR1 and CDR2 sequences are DFQATT and SNEGSKA (reference sequence). J was trimmed by 9 bases and V by 6 bases; bases with no gene match: 13. There are 14 residues in the CDR3. The CDR3 here is CSAIGLAASSEQFF. The DNA of the CDR3 is TGCAGTGCAATCGGACTAGCCGCCTCCAGTGAGCAGTTCTTC.

This clonotype has ten or more counts. V is TRBV11-2 and J is TRBJ2-7; D tentatively fits TRBD1 or TRBD2 (5 bases each). CDR3 length: 14 amino acids. CDR1 and CDR2 (germline): SGHAT, FQNNGV. V was cut by 3 bases and J by 3 bases, with 12 bases left in between. Written as DNA, the CDR3 is TGTGCCAGCAGCTTCGGTGGGACGGGCTACGAGCAGTACTTC. It encodes CASSFGGTGYEQYF.

This clonotype was picked up many times. V is TRBV12-3 or TRBV12-4 and J is TRBJ1-2; D might be TRBD1 (6 bases). V lost 5 bases to trimming and J lost 2 bases, with 9 bases between them. The CDR3 totals 13 residues. The CDR3 is CASSPTGNYGYTF. The CDR3, as DNA: TGTGCCAGCAGTCCAACAGGGAACTATGGCTACACCTTC.

Note on this clonotype: A much larger clone lies a single base off, so this may be a read error. The chain carries TRBV7-9 and TRBJ2-1; D is ambiguous. This CDR3 has 11 residues. Germline V gene lookup returns CDR1 SEHNR and CDR2 FQNEAQ (reference sequence). The CDR3 DNA is TGTGCCAGCAGCTTAGAGTCTCAGCAGATCTTC. Translating it yields CASSLESQQIF.

This clonotype was recorded at least ten times. V gene TRBV5-6 combines with J gene TRBJ1-5, with D perhaps TRBD1 (5 bases). The V and J ends lost 3 bases and 4 bases respectively, with 11 bases between them. Germline V lookup: CDR1 SGHDT, CDR2 YYEEEE. The CDR3 length is 14 residues. CDR3 in DNA: TGTGCCAGCAGCTGGAGGGGACGTAATCAGCCCCAGCATTTT. Translating it yields CASSWRGRNQPQHF.